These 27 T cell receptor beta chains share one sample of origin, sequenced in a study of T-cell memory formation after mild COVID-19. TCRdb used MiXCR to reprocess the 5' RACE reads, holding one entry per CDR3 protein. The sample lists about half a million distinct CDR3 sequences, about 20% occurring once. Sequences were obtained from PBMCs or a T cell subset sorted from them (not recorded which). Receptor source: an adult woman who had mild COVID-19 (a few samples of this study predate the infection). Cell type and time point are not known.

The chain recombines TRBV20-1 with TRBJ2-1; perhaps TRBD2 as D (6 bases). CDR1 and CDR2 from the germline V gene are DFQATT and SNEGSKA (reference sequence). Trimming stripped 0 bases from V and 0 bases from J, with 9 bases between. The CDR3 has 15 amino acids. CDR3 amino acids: CSARDAGGSYNEQFF. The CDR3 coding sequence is TGCAGTGCTAGAGATGCCGGGGGCTCCTACAATGAGCAGTTCTTC.

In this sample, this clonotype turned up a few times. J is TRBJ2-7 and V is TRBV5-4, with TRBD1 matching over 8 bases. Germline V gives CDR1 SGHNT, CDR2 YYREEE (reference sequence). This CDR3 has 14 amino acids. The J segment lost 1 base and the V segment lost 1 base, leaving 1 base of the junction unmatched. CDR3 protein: CASSLYRGSYEQYF. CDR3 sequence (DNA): TGTGCCAGCAGCTTGTACAGGGGGTCCTACGAGCAGTACTTC.

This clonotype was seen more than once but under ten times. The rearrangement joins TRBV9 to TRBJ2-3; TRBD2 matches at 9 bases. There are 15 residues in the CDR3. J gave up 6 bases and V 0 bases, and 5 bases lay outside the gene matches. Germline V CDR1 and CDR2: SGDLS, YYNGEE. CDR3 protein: CASSVATSGLDTQYF. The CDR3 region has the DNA TGTGCCAGCAGCGTAGCGACTAGCGGACTGGATACGCAGTATTTT. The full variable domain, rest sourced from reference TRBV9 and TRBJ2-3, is DSGVTQTPKHLITATGQRVTLRCSPRSGDLSVYWYQQSLDQGLQFLIQYYNGEERAKGNILERFSAQQFPDLHSELNLSSLELGDSALYFCASSVATSGLDTQYFGPGTRLTVL.

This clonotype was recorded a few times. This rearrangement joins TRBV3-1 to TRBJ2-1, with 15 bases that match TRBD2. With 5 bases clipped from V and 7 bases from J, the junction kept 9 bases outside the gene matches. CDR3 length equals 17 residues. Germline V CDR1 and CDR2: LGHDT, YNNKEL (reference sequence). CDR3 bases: TGTGCCAGCAGCTCCCGGACTAGCGGGGGGGCCGGGAATGAGCAGTTCTTC. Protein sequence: CASSSRTSGGAGNEQFF.

In nucleotides, the CDR3 is TGTGCCAGCAGCCGGGAAACCCTAGCGGGGGGGTACAATGAGCAGTTCTTC. Translation gives CASSRETLAGGYNEQFF. This chain connects TRBV3-1 to TRBJ2-1; TRBD2 agrees at 12 bases. The V and J ends lost 4 bases and 4 bases, in that order; junction bases with no gene match: 8. This CDR3 spans 17 amino acids. The germline V gene encodes CDR1 LGHDT and CDR2 YNNKEL (reference sequence).

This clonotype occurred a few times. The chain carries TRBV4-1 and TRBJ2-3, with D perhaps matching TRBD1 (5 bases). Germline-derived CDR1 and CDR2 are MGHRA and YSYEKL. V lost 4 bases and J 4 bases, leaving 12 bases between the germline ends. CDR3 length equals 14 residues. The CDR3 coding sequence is TGCGCCAGCAGCCCCAGGGCTTTATCAGATACGCAGTATTTT. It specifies CASSPRALSDTQYF.

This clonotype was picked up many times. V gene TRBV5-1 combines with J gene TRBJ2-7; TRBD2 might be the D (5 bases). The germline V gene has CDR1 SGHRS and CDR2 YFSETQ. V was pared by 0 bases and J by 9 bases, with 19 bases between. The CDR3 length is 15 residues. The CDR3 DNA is TGCGCCAGCAGCTTGGCGTCAGGAGGCACCCGCGGGCAGTACTTC. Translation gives CASSLASGGTRGQYF.

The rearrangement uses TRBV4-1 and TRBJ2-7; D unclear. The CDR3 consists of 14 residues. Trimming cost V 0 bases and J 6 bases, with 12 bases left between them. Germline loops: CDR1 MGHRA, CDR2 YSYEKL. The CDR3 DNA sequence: TGCGCCAGCAGCCAAGATGGGCGGCCTGGCGAGCAGTACTTC. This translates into CASSQDGRPGEQYF.

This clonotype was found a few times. The chain's CDR3 is CSVVGQDLSYEQYF. The CDR3 bases are TGCAGCGTTGTCGGGCAGGACCTATCCTACGAGCAGTACTTC. The genes are TRBV29-1 and TRBJ2-7, with no clear D. Trimming pared 4 bases from V and 1 base from J, leaving 14 bases between. This CDR3 region has 14 residues. CDR1 is SQVTM, CDR2 ANQGSEA, per germline.

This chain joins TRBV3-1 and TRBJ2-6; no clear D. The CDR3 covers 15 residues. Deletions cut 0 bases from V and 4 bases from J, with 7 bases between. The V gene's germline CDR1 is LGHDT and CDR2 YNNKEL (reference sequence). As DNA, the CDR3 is TGTGCCAGCAGCCAAGATTATGTCGGGGCCAACGTCCTGACTTTC. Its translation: CASSQDYVGANVLTF.

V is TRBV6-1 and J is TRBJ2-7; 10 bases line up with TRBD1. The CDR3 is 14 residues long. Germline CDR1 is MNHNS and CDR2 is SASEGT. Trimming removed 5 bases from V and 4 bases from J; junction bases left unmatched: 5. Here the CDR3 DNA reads TGTGCCAGCAGTCAATGGACAGGGGGGTACGAGCAGTACTTC. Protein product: CASSQWTGGYEQYF.

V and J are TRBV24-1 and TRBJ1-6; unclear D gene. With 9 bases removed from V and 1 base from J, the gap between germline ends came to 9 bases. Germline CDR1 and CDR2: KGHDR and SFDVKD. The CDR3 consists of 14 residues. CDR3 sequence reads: CATVRGSYNSPLHF. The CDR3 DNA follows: TGTGCCACCGTCCGAGGTTCCTATAATTCACCCCTCCACTTT.

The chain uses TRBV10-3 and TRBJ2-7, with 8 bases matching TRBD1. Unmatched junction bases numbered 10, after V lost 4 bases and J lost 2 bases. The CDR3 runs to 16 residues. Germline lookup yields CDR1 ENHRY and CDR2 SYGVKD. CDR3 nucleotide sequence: TGTGCCATCAGTGGGAGGCCGGGACAGGCCACCTACGAGCAGTACTTC. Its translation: CAISGRPGQATYEQYF.

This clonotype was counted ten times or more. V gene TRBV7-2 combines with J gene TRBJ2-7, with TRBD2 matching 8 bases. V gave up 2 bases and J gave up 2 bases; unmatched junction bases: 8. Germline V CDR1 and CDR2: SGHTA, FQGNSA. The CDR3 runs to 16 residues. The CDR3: CASSLKVGLEAYEQYF. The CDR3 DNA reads TGTGCCAGCAGCTTAAAGGTGGGACTAGAGGCCTACGAGCAGTACTTC.

CDR3 sequence (DNA): TGTGCCAGCAGCTCCCGGCCGGTGTGGGAGCTGTTTTTT. This codes for CASSSRPVWELFF. The chain uses TRBV7-9 and TRBJ2-2, with unresolved D. The CDR3 has 13 residues. The germline V gene encodes CDR1 SEHNR and CDR2 FQNEAQ (reference sequence). The V gene lost 4 bases and the J gene lost 9 bases, with 12 bases spanning the gap.

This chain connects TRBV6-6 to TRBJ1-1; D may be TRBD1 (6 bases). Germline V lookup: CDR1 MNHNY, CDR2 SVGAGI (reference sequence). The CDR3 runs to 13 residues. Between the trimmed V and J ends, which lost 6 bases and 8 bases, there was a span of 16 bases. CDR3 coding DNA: TGTGCCAGCAGCGACTACAACAGGGCGGAAGCTTTCTTT. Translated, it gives CASSDYNRAEAFF.

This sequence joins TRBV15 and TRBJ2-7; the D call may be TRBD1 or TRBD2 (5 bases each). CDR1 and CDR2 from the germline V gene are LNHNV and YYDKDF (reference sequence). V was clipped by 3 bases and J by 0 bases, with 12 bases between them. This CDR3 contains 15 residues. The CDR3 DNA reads TGTGCCACCAGCAGCCGGGACGGAGGCTCCTACGAGCAGTACTTC. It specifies CATSSRDGGSYEQYF.

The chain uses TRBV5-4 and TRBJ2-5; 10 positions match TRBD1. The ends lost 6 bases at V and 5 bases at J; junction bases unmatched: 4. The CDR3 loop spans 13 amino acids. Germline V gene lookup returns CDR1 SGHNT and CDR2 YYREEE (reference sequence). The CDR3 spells CASMTGGKETQYF. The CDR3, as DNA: TGTGCCAGCATGACAGGGGGCAAGGAGACCCAGTACTTC.

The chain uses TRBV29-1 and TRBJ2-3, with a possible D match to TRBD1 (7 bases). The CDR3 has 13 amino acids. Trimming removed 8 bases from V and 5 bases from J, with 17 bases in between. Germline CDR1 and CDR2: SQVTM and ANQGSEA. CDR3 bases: TGCAGCCTCTCAGGGGGGCCGGGAGATACGCAGTATTTT. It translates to CSLSGGPGDTQYF.

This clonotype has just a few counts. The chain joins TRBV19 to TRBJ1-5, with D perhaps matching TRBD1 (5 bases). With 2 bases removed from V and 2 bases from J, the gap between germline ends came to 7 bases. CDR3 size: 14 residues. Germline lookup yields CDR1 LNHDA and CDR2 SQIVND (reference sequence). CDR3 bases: TGTGCCAGTAGTATACGGGACGGCAATCAGCCCCAGCATTTT. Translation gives CASSIRDGNQPQHF. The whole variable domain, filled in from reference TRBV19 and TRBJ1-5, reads DGGITQSPKYLFRKEGQNVTLSCEQNLNHDAMYWYRQDPGQGLRLIYYSQIVNDFQKGDIAEGYSVSREKKESFPLTVTSAQKNPTAFYLCASSIRDGNQPQHFGDGTRLSIL.

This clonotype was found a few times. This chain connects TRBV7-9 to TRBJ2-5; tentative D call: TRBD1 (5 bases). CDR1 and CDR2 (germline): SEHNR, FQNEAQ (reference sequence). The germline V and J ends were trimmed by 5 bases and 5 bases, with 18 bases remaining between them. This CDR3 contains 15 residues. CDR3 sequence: CASSPNVARAETQYF. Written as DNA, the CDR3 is TGTGCCAGCAGCCCCAACGTAGCCAGGGCTGAGACCCAGTACTTC.

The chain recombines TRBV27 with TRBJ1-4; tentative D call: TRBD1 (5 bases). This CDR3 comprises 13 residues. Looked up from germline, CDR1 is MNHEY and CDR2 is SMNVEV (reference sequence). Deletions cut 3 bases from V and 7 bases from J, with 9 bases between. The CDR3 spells CASSFGGFEKLFF. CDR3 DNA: TGTGCCAGCAGTTTTGGGGGGTTTGAAAAACTGTTTTTT.

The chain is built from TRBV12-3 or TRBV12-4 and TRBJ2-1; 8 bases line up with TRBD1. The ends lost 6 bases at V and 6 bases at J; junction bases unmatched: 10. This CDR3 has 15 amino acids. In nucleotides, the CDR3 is TGTGCCAGCAGCGTGGGATCAGGGGGCCTCAATGAGCAGTTCTTC. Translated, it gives CASSVGSGGLNEQFF.

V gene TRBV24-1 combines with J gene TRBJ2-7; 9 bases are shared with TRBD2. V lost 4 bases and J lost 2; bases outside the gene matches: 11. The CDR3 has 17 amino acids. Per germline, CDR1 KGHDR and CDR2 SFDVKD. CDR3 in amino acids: CATSDGLGGRGTYEQYF. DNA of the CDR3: TGTGCCACCAGTGACGGCCTAGGCGGGAGGGGGACCTACGAGCAGTACTTC.

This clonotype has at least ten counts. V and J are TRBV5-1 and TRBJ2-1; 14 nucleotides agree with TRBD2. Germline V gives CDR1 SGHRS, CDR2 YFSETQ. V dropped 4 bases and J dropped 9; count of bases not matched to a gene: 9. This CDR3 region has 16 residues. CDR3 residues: CASSQEPGLAGVEQFF. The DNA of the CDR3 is TGCGCCAGCAGCCAGGAGCCGGGACTAGCGGGAGTTGAGCAGTTCTTC.

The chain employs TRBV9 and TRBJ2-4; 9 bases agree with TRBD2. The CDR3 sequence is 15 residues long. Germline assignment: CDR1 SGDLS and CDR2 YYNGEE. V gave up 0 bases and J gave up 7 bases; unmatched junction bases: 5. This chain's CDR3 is CASSVEAGGSNIQYF. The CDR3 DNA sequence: TGTGCCAGCAGCGTAGAGGCGGGAGGGTCGAACATTCAGTACTTC.

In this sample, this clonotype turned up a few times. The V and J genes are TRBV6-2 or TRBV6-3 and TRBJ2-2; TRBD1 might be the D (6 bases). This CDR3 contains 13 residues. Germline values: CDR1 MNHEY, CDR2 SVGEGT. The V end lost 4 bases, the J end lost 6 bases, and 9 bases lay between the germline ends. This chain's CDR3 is CASSLRTAGELFF. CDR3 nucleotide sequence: TGTGCCAGCAGTTTAAGGACAGCCGGGGAGCTGTTTTTT.